This TCR beta chain originates from a study of blood T cell repertoires in COVID-19. Study in general: The United States, Italy and Spain were the sources of the acute and convalescent COVID-19 samples. In each case, the material was cDNA or gDNA derived from T cells, B-cell-depleted T cells, or PBMCs.

Original data processing: The authors estimated nucleated cell counts from reference gene primer amplification. This table comes from immunoSEQ multiplex PCR, and its TCRdb copy is limited to in-frame clones, with some not included. Clonal size and the V and J genes are those of that table, whereas D and trimming came from the DNA. This sample carries 110,000 or so clones, just under 90% of them seen once, and the ten largest clones take around 4.5%. V lost 1 base to trimming and J lost 7 bases, with 19 bases between them. In germline, CDR1 is LGHDT, CDR2 YNNKEL (reference sequence). The CDR3 is 16 residues long.

The sequenced sample was peripheral blood. This receptor was obtained from a woman in her forties or fifties with acute or convalescent COVID-19. The genes are TRBV3-1 (or the pseudogene TRBV3-2) and TRBJ1-2; perhaps TRBD1 as D (5 bases). CDR3 sequence: CASSQVSAGEVLGYTF. CDR3 in DNA: TGTGCCAGCAGCCAAGTATCGGCGGGGGAAGTGCTTGGCTACACCTTC.